This record looks at one T cell receptor beta chain sequence and its context. Antigen specificity is unknown. This entry is derived from a study of identical twins. Regarding the study as a whole: Researchers caution that invariant MAIT and iNKT cells could partly confound zero-insertion analyses. Monozygotic twin pairs showed more out-of-frame TCR alpha sharing than models estimated. Cord blood beta clonotypes present at high abundance carried fewer insertions; no such pattern appeared in memory repertoires.

Unique molecular identifiers were in the cDNA, with template-switch universal primer binding. TCRdb re-called the 5' RACE reads with MiXCR, one entry per CDR3 protein. The sample has about 1.7 million distinct CDR3 sequences; about 31% are singletons. The CDR3 is 15 residues long. V dropped 1 base and J dropped 3; count of bases not matched to a gene: 9. From germline, CDR1 is SQVTM and CDR2 ANQGSEA. This sequence joins TRBV29-1 and TRBJ2-7, with 7 bases fitting TRBD1. The sequence was collected from a newborn girl in good health. The sequencing input was cord blood. The CDR3 region has the DNA TGCAGCGTTGAAGCCTTGACAGGGAGAAACTACGAGCAGTACTTC. Translation: CSVEALTGRNYEQYF.